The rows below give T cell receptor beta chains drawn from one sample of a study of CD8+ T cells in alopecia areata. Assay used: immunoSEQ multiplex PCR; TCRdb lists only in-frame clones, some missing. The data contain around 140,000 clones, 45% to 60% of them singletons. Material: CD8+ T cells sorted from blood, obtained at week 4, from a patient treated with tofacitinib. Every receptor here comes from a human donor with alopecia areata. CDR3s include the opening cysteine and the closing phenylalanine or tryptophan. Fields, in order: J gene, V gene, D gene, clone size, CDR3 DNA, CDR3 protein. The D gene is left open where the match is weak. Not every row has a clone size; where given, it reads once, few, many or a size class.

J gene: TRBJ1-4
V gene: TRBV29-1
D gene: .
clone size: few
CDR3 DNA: TGCAGCGTTCAGTGGTCCGAAAAACTGTTTTTT
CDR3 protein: CSVQWSEKLFF

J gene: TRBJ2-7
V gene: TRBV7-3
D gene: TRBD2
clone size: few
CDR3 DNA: TGTGCCAGCAGCCCACCAGGAGCGGGAACTTACGAGCAGTACTTC
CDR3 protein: CASSPPGAGTYEQYF

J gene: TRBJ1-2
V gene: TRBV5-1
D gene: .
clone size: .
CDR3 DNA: TGCGCCAGCAGCTTGGGGACACTCTATGGCTACACCTTC
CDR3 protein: CASSLGTLYGYTF

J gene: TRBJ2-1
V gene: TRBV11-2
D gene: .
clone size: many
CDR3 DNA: TGTGCCAGCAGCTCCGGACACAATGAGCAGTTCTTC
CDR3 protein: CASSSGHNEQFF

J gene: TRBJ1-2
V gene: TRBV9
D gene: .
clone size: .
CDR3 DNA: TGTGCCAGCAGCGTAGGGGAGACCCGGGGCTACACCTTC
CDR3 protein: CASSVGETRGYTF

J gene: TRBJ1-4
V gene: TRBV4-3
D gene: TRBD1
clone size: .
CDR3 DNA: TGCGCCAGCAGCGGAGGTTTGGGACAGGCGACAACTAATGAAAAACTGTTTTTT
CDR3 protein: CASSGGLGQATTNEKLFF

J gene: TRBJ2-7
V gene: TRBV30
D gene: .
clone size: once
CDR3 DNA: TGTGCCTGGGCGGTACCCAACATCTACGAGCAGTACTTC
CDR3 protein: CAWAVPNIYEQYF

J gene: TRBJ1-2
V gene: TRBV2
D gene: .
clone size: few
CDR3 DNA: TGTGCCAGGAGAGACAGCTGGTGGGGCTACACCTTC
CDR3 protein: CARRDSWWGYTF

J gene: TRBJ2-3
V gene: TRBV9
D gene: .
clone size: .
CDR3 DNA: TGTGCCAGCAGCGTAGAGGTCAGAACTCCCACAGATACGCAGTATTTT
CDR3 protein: CASSVEVRTPTDTQYF

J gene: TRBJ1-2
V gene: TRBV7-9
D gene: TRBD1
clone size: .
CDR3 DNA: TGTGCCAGCAGCTTAGAAAACAGGGGCGGCTACACCTTC
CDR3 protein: CASSLENRGGYTF

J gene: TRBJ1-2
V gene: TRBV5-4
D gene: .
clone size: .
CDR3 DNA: TGTGCCAGCAGCTTGCGATCGGGGTATGGCTACACCTTC
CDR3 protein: CASSLRSGYGYTF

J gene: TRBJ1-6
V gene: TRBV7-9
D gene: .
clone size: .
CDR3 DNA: TGTGCCAGCAGCTACCTCGGGGGGGATTCACCCCTCCACTTT
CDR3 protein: CASSYLGGDSPLHF

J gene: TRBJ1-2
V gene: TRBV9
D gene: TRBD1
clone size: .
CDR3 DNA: TGTGCCAGCAGCGTAGGGACAGGGAGTGGCTACACCTTC
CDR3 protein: CASSVGTGSGYTF

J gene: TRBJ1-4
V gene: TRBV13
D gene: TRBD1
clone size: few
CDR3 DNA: TGTGCCAGCAGCTTCTCCAGCCAGGGGGCTTACGAAAAACTGTTTTTT
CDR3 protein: CASSFSSQGAYEKLFF

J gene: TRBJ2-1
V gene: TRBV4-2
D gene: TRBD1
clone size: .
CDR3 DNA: TGTGCCAGCAGCCAAGCCGCGACAGGGATAGCGAATGAGCAGTTCTTC
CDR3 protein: CASSQAATGIANEQFF

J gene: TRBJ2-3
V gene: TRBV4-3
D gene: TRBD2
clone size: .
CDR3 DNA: TGCGCCAGCAGCCCACTAGCGGGGGTTGATACGCAGTATTTT
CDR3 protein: CASSPLAGVDTQYF

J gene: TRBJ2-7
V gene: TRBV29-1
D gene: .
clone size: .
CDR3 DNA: TGCAGCGTTGCAGTGAACCTATTCCCCCGCTCCTACGAGCAGTACTTC
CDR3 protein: CSVAVNLFPRSYEQYF

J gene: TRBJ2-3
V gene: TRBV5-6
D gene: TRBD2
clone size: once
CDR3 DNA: TGTGCCAGCACCACGGCGGGGGGATCCACAGATACGCAGTATTTT
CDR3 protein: CASTTAGGSTDTQYF

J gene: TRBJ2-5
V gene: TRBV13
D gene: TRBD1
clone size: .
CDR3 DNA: TGTGCCAGCAGCCCAAGTGGGACAGAACAAGAGACCCAGTACTTC
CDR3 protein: CASSPSGTEQETQYF

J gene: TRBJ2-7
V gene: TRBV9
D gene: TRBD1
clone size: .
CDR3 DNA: TGTGCCAGCAGCGTAGGGACAGGGGGAAGGGAGCAGTACTTC
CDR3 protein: CASSVGTGGREQYF

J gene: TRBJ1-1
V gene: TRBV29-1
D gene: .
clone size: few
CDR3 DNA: TGCAGCGCACTGCTGGACCCGGGAGGCATGAACACTGAAGCTTTCTTT
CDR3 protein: CSALLDPGGMNTEAFF

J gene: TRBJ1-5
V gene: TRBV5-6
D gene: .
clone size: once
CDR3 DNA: TGTGCCAGCAGCTTGTTAATGGATAGCAATCAGCCCCAGCATTTT
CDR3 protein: CASSLLMDSNQPQHF

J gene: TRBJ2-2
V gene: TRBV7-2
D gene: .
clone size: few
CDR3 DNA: TGTGCCAGCAGCTTAGTAGGGAAAGCCACCGGGGAGCTGTTTTTT
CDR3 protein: CASSLVGKATGELFF

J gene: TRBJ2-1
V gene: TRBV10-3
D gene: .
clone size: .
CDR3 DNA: TGTGCCATCAGAAAGATTAAGGACAATGAGCAGTTCTTC
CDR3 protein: CAIRKIKDNEQFF

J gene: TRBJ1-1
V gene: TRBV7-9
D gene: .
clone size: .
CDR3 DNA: TGTGCCAGCAGCTCCCGGACAGAACTTGTAACTGAAGCTTTCTTT
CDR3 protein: CASSSRTELVTEAFF

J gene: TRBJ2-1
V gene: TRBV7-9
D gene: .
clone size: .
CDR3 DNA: TGTGCCAGCAACGCCGTTGGGGGCAGCTCCTACAATGAGCAGTTCTTC
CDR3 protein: CASNAVGGSSYNEQFF

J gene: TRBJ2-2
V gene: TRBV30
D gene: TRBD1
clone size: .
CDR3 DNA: TGTGCCTTGACCACAGTACAGGGGCCCTACACCGGGGAGCTGTTTTTT
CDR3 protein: CALTTVQGPYTGELFF

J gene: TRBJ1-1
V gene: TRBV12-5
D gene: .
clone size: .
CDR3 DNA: TGTGCTAGTGGTTTGTGGGATCTGTACACTGAAGCTTTCTTT
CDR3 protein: CASGLWDLYTEAFF

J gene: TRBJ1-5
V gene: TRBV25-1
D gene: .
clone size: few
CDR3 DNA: TGTGCCAGCAGTGATTCCGTTTCCACGGAGCCCCAGCATTTT
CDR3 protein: CASSDSVSTEPQHF

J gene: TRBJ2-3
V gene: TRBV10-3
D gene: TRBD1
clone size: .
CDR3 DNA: TGTGCCATCTCTCCCGCTACAGGGGGCTGGGGAGATACGCAGTATTTT
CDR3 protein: CAISPATGGWGDTQYF

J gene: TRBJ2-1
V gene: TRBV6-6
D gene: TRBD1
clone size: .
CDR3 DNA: TGTGCCAGCAGTTACACACCGGGACAGGGCAATGAGCAGTTCTTC
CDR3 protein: CASSYTPGQGNEQFF

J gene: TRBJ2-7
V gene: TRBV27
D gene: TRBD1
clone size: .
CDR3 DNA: TGTGCCAGCAGTGACCACCAGGGGGTGCGGGCCTACGAGCAGTACTTC
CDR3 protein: CASSDHQGVRAYEQYF

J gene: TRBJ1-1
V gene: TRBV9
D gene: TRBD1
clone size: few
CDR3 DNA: TGTGCCAGCAGCGTAGATGGACAGGGCACTGAAGCTTTCTTT
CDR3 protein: CASSVDGQGTEAFF

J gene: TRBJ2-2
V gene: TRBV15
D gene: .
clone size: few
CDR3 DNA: TGTGCCACCAGCAGAGGGGGCAGGGTCGACGGGGAGCTGTTTTTT
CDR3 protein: CATSRGGRVDGELFF

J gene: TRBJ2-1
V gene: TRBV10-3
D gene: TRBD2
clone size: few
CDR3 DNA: TGTGCCATCAGTGAGTCGGCGGCTAGCGGGGATCACAATGAGCAGTTCTTC
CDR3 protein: CAISESAASGDHNEQFF

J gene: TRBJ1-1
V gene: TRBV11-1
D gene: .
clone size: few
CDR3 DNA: TGTGCCAGCCTGGGCCCATGGAACACTGAAGCTTTCTTT
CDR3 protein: CASLGPWNTEAFF

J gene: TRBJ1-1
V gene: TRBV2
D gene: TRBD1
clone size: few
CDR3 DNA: TGTGCCAGCAGGGGGGACAGGGGGTTCCCTGAAGCTTTCTTT
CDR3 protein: CASRGDRGFPEAFF

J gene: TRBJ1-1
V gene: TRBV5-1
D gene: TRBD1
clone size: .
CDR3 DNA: TGCGCCAGCTGGACCGGGACAGATCCTATGAACACTGAAGCTTTCTTT
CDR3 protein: CASWTGTDPMNTEAFF

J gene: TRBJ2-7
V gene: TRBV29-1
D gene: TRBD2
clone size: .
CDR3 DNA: TGCAGCGCATCTGGGGGGAGGGCAGGGTTAAACTACGAGCAGTACTTC
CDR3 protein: CSASGGRAGLNYEQYF

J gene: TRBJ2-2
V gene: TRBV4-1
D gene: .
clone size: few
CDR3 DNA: TGCGCCAGCAGCCACTACTCGGACTTGACCGGGGAGCTGTTTTTT
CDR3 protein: CASSHYSDLTGELFF

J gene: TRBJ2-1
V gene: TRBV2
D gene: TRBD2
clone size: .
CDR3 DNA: TGTGCCAGAAGGACTAGCGGGATTTACAATGAGCAGTTCTTC
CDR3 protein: CARRTSGIYNEQFF

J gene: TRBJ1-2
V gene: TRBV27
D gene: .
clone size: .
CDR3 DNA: TGTGCCAGCAGCCCCGGAGCGGGTCAGGGGAGAGGCTATGGCTACACCTTC
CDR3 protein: CASSPGAGQGRGYGYTF

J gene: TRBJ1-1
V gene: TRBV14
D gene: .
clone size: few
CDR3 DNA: TGTGCCAGCAGCCAACGTTGGGGGCAGACTGAAGCTTTCTTT
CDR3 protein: CASSQRWGQTEAFF

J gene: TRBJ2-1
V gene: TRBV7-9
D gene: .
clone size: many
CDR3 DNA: TGTGCCAGCAGCTTAGGTCAGGCTTCCTACAATGAGCAGTTCTTC
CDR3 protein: CASSLGQASYNEQFF

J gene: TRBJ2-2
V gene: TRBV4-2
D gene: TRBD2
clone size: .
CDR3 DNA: TGTGCCAGCAGTTCAGGGACTACTACCGGGGAGCTGTTTTTT
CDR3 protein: CASSSGTTTGELFF

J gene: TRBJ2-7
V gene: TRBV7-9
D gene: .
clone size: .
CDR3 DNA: TGTGCCAGCAGCATCCAGACCGATTCCTACGAGCAGTACTTC
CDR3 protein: CASSIQTDSYEQYF

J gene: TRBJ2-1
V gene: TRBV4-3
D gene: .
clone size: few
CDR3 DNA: TGCGCCAGCAGCCAAGCTGGTCTCGATTGGAATGAGCAGTTCTTC
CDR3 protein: CASSQAGLDWNEQFF

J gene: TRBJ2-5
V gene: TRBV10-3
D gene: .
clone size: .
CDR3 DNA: TGTGCCACGGTGGGACACTCGCCAGAGACCCAGTACTTC
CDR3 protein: CATVGHSPETQYF

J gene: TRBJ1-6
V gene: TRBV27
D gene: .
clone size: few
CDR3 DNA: TGTGCCAGCACCCGGTTAGGGGCTGCTTCACCCCTCCACTTT
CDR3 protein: CASTRLGAASPLHF

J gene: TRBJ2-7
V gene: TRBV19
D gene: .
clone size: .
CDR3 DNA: TGTGCCAGTAGTCCAGGGCACCACGAGCAGTACTTC
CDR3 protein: CASSPGHHEQYF

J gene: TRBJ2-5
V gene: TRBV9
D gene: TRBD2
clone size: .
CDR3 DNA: TGTGCCAGCAGCACCCCCTCGGGGGGGGGACCCGAAGAGACCCAGTACTTC
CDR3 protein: CASSTPSGGGPEETQYF

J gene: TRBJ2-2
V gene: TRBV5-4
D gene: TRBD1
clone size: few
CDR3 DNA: TGTGCCAGCAGCTCAGACAGGGGTTTGCACACCGGGGAGCTGTTTTTT
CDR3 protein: CASSSDRGLHTGELFF

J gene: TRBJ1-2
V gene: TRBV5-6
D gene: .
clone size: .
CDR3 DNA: TGTGCCAGCAGCTCCATAGAACACCCCTATGGCTACACCTTC
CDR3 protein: CASSSIEHPYGYTF

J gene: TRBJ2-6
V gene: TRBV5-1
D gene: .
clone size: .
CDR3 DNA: TGCGCCAGCAGCTTGGATTCCTTTGGGGCCAACGTCCTGACTTTC
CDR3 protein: CASSLDSFGANVLTF

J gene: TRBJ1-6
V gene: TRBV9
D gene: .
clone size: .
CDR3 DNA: TGTGCCAGCAGCGACGGAGCGGGGCAGAGACATTCACCCCTCCACTTT
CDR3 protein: CASSDGAGQRHSPLHF

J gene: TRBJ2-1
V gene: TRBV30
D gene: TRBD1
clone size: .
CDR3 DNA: TGTGCCTGGAAGGGGGCTCCTGGGGGATACAATGAGCAGTTCTTC
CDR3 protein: CAWKGAPGGYNEQFF

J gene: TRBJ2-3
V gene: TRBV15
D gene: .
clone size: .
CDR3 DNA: TGTGCCACCAGCAGAGGAGTAATAAACACAGATACGCAGTATTTT
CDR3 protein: CATSRGVINTDTQYF

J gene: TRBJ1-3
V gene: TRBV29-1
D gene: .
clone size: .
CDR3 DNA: TGCAGTGTACTGACAGGATACTCTGGAAACACCATATATTTT
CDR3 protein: CSVLTGYSGNTIYF

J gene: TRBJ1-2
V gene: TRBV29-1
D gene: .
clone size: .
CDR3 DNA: TGCAGCGTTGTGGGTTACAGCGTCTATGGCTACACCTTC
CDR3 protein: CSVVGYSVYGYTF